This T cell receptor beta chain originates from a study of beta chain features in type 1 diabetes. Across the study: The patients were much like the healthy donors in age, gender and cell yields. Whole-study results and caveats: Within each of all four CD4+ subsets, Type 1 diabetes patients had TCRB CDR3s that were moderately but significantly shorter. PCR might favor shorter templates, equally in patients and controls. In the patient group, naive, central memory and Treg TCRB repertoires seemed more alike than in the healthy donor group.

Isolated RNA was reverse transcribed in full, so expressed TCRB transcripts were sequenced. Clones were read by immunoSEQ multiplex PCR, and TCRdb kept only the in-frame ones, dropping some. The sample comprises 250,000 to 300,000 clones, 7% to 9% of which are singletons, and more than 0.9% rests with the top ten. This clone was counted between two and nine times. The antigen remains unidentified. Other DNA sequences in the same sample also yield this CDR3. The source of this sequence is a woman under 30 in good health. Sequencing used central memory CD4+ T cells from blood.

CDR3 residues: CASSPSTGGYTGELFF. In DNA form, the CDR3 reads TGTGCCAGCTCACCCTCGACAGGGGGTTACACCGGGGAGCTGTTTTTT. The J gene is TRBJ2-2, the V gene TRBV18; TRBD1 aligns across 9 bases. Trimming cost V 3 bases and J 3 bases; bases outside gene matches: 5. This CDR3 spans 16 amino acids. The germline V gene has CDR1 KGHSH and CDR2 LQKENI.